The 22 T cell receptor beta chains reported below all come from one sample, sequenced in a study of blood T cells in healthy people across ages. The second PCR ran about 6 to 12 cycles with a sample-barcoded 5' primer and J-beta primers. TCRdb re-called the 5' RACE reads through MiXCR, storing one row per CDR3 protein. The sample holds 650,000 to 950,000 distinct CDR3 sequences, around 43% seen once. Material for sequencing was blood. These receptors were taken from a man aged 60-69 years in good health.

This chain joins TRBV24-1 and TRBJ1-1; 7 bases align to TRBD1. Germline V CDR1 and CDR2: KGHDR, SFDVKD. The CDR3 length is 17 residues. V lost 2 bases and J lost 2; bases outside the gene matches: 10. CDR3 DNA sequence: TGTGCCACCAGTGATTCCAGGTTGGACAGGCAAAACACTGAAGCTTTCTTT. This encodes CATSDSRLDRQNTEAFF.

The chain is built from TRBV25-1 and TRBJ1-6; D is perhaps TRBD1 (6 bases). Germline assignment: CDR1 MGHDK and CDR2 SYGVNS. The V gene lost 10 bases and the J gene lost 6 bases, with 19 bases spanning the gap. This CDR3 spans 15 amino acids. DNA for the CDR3: TGTGCCAACAGACCCCGGACAGTTGGTAATTCACCCCTCCACTTT. It is translated as CANRPRTVGNSPLHF. Together with reference TRBV25-1 and TRBJ1-6, the CDR3 gives the full variable domain: EADIYQTPRYLVIGTGKKITLECSQTMGHDKMYWYQQDPGMELHLIHYSYGVNSTEKGDLSSESTVSRIRTEHFPLTLESARPSHTSQYLCANRPRTVGNSPLHFGNGTRLTVT.

The chain links TRBV20-1 to TRBJ2-1, with 9 bases identical to TRBD2. V lost 6 bases to trimming and J lost 3 bases; unmatched junction nucleotides: 9. CDR1 and CDR2 (germline): DFQATT, SNEGSKA (reference sequence). The CDR3 has 15 residues. CDR3 residues: CSAGLAGKSYNEQFF. The CDR3 bases are TGCAGTGCAGGCCTAGCGGGGAAGAGCTACAATGAGCAGTTCTTC.

The chain employs TRBV20-1 and TRBJ2-5, with TRBD2 matching 9 bases. The DNA matches TRBJ2-7 better at its end, which makes the J call doubtful. There are 13 residues in the CDR3. Germline CDR1 reads DFQATT; CDR2 reads SNEGSKA (reference sequence). The DNA of the CDR3 is TGCAGTGCGCCCGCGGGGGGGAACCACGAGCAGTACTTC. Amino acid sequence: CSAPAGGNHEQYF.

J is TRBJ2-5 and V is TRBV7-9; D ambiguous. V was shortened by 1 base and J by 4 bases, with 13 bases between the two germline ends. The CDR3 spans 15 residues. Germline V CDR1 and CDR2: SEHNR, FQNEAQ (reference sequence). CDR3 amino acids: CASSLEVQVAETQYF. The CDR3 bases are TGTGCCAGCAGCTTAGAGGTTCAGGTGGCAGAGACCCAGTACTTC.

This rearrangement joins TRBV6-5 to TRBJ2-2, with 8 bases fitting TRBD2. This CDR3 has 17 amino acids. Germline-derived CDR1 and CDR2 are MNHEY and SVGAGI. V shed 3 bases and J 1 base; nucleotides not matched to a gene: 7. In DNA form, the CDR3 reads TGTGCCAGCAGTTATTCGGGGGGGACGTTGAACACCGGGGAGCTGTTTTTT. Translating it yields CASSYSGGTLNTGELFF.

This chain connects TRBV5-5 to TRBJ2-4; a possible D gene is TRBD2 (6 bases). TRBJ2-7 matches the DNA end more closely, so the J call is doubtful. The CDR3 covers 16 residues. CDR1 and CDR2 (germline): SGHKS, YYEKEE (reference sequence). The CDR3, as DNA: TGTGCCAGCAGCTTAGAAGGCAGACTAGTATACGACGAGCAGTACTTC. The encoded protein is CASSLEGRLVYDEQYF.

V gene TRBV4-2 combines with J gene TRBJ1-4; no reliable D call. CDR3 length: 15 residues. The V end was cut by 4 bases, the J end by 5 bases, with 14 bases between. Germline V gives CDR1 LGHNA, CDR2 YNFKEQ. The CDR3 here is CASSPRTGGNEKLFF. For the CDR3, the DNA is TGTGCCAGCAGCCCCCGGACCGGCGGGAATGAAAAACTGTTTTTT.

The chain is built from TRBV5-6 and TRBJ2-1; 7 bases map to TRBD2. The end of the DNA fits TRBJ2-7 better, so the J call may be wrong. Germline CDR1 and CDR2: SGHDT and YYEEEE. This CDR3 has 15 amino acids. The CDR3 DNA reads as TGTGCCAGCAGCTTGGTTGTGCGGGGGAACGACGAGCAGTACTTC. This codes for CASSLVVRGNDEQYF.

The chain joins TRBV6-2 or TRBV6-3 to TRBJ1-1; no reliable D call. Trimming took 2 bases from V and 4 from J, leaving 8 bases between them. The CDR3 is made up of 13 amino acids. The germline CDR1 and CDR2 sequences are MNHEY and SVGEGT. Here the CDR3 reads CASSYVSSTEAFF. The CDR3 DNA reads TGTGCCAGCAGTTACGTGTCGAGCACTGAAGCTTTCTTT.

This clonotype came up a few times. The chain couples TRBV27 to TRBJ2-3; D unresolved. The CDR3 contains 14 residues. The germline gives CDR1 MNHEY, CDR2 SMNVEV (reference sequence). V lost 5 bases and J lost 2, with 11 bases in between. The CDR3: CASSRRALTDTQYF. The CDR3 coding sequence is TGTGCCAGCAGTCGCAGAGCTCTCACAGATACGCAGTATTTT.

This rearrangement joins TRBV5-1 to TRBJ2-5; D possibly corresponds to TRBD1 (5 bases). The ends were cut back, 4 bases at V and 4 bases at J, with 11 bases in the middle. In germline, CDR1 is SGHRS, CDR2 YFSETQ. CDR3 length: 13 amino acids. The CDR3 coding sequence is TGCGCCAGCAGCCCCGTGCAGGGAGAGACCCAGTACTTC. Protein sequence: CASSPVQGETQYF. Combining the CDR3 with reference TRBV5-1 and TRBJ2-5 gives the whole variable domain KAGVTQTPRYLIKTRGQQVTLSCSPISGHRSVSWYQQTPGQGLQFLFEYFSETQRNKGNFPGRFSGRQFSNSRSEMNVSTLELGDSALYLCASSPVQGETQYFGPGTRLLVL.

The V and J genes are TRBV29-1 and TRBJ2-3; D is perhaps TRBD1 or TRBD2 (5 bases each). The CDR3 has 12 residues. Germline V lookup: CDR1 SQVTM, CDR2 ANQGSEA. V was cut by 7 bases and J by 5 bases, with 13 bases left in between. The CDR3: CSAGTSGDTQYF. The DNA of the CDR3 is TGCAGCGCCGGGACCTCGGGAGATACGCAGTATTTT.

The chain combines TRBV20-1 with TRBJ1-2; no definite D call. V was pared by 3 bases and J by 8 bases, with 13 bases between. The germline V gene has CDR1 DFQATT and CDR2 SNEGSKA (reference sequence). CDR3 length equals 12 residues. The CDR3 here is CSASFGGVGYTF. The DNA for the CDR3 is TGCAGTGCTAGCTTTGGCGGGGTCGGCTACACCTTC.

The chain carries TRBV12-3 or TRBV12-4 and TRBJ2-3; TRBD2 agrees at 14 bases. The CDR3 has 17 residues. J gave up 6 bases and V 3 bases, and 8 bases lay outside the gene matches. The CDR3 nucleotides read TGTGCCAGCAGTTTTGGTGAGGGACTAGCGGGGGCTGATACGCAGTATTTT. Translated, it gives CASSFGEGLAGADTQYF.

In its sample, this clonotype was seen a few times. This rearrangement joins TRBV7-2 to TRBJ1-2, with D unclear. The CDR3 consists of 13 residues. Germline CDR1 SGHTA, CDR2 FQGNSA. V was trimmed by 2 bases and J by 0 bases, leaving 4 bases between them. In DNA, the CDR3 is TGTGCCAGCAGCTTAACATCTAACTATGGCTACACCTTC. Translating it yields CASSLTSNYGYTF. The variable domain in full, with the rest retrieved from reference TRBV7-2 and TRBJ1-2, is GAGVSQSPSNKVTEKGKDVELRCDPISGHTALYWYRQSLGQGLEFLIYFQGNSAPDKSGLPSDRFSAERTGGSVSTLTIQRTQQEDSAVYLCASSLTSNYGYTFGSGTRLTVV.

There are a few counts of this clonotype. The V and J genes are TRBV14 and TRBJ2-7, with D hard to call. The J call could be wrong; TRBJ2-5 is a better fit for the DNA end. Germline CDR1 SGHDN, CDR2 FVKESK. This CDR3 region has 14 residues. The CDR3 reads CASSHSFVGETQYF. CDR3 DNA: TGTGCCAGCAGCCACTCCTTTGTAGGGGAGACCCAGTACTTC.

This chain uses TRBV5-5 with TRBJ2-5; 8 bases map to TRBD1. V lost 0 bases to trimming and J lost 3 bases; unmatched junction nucleotides: 7. CDR1 SGHKS and CDR2 YYEKEE come from the germline V gene (reference sequence). The CDR3 sequence is 16 residues long. The CDR3 sequence is CASSLGTGLGEETQYF. For the CDR3, the DNA is TGTGCCAGCAGCTTGGGGACAGGGTTAGGGGAAGAGACCCAGTACTTC.

Regarding this clonotype: A much larger clonotype is one base distant, so this may be a read error. This chain links TRBV2 with TRBJ2-5; D perhaps matches TRBD2 (5 bases). The closer fit of TRBJ2-7 to the DNA end suggests the J call may be wrong. Germline CDR1 and CDR2: SNHLY and FYNNEI. This CDR3 is 11 amino acids long. The CDR3 sequence is CAIRRGYEQYF. The CDR3 nucleotides are TGTGCCATCCGCAGAGGGTACGAGCAGTACTTC.

V and J are TRBV6-2 or TRBV6-3 and TRBJ2-7, with TRBD1 as a possible D gene (5 bases). The V gene lost 7 bases and the J gene lost 5 bases, with 18 bases spanning the gap. From germline, CDR1 is MNHEY and CDR2 SVGEGT. This CDR3 is built from 14 residues. The CDR3 sequence is CASKGHSTVDEQYF. For the CDR3, the DNA is TGTGCCAGCAAGGGGCATTCAACCGTCGACGAGCAGTACTTC.

This clonotype was counted only a few times. V and J are TRBV15 and TRBJ2-3, with a possible D match to TRBD2 (6 bases). V dropped 0 bases and J dropped 0 bases, with 7 bases sitting between them. This CDR3 has 15 residues. Germline V gene data show CDR1 as LNHNV and CDR2 as YYDKDF (reference sequence). The CDR3: CATSRDRGSTDTQYF. The CDR3 DNA reads as TGTGCCACCAGCAGAGATCGGGGGAGCACAGATACGCAGTATTTT.

The rearrangement links TRBV6-2 or TRBV6-3 to TRBJ1-1, with D perhaps TRBD1 (5 bases). From germline, CDR1 is MNHEY and CDR2 SVGEGT. V was pared by 6 bases and J by 5 bases, with 16 bases between. The CDR3 runs to 14 residues. For the CDR3, the DNA is TGTGCCAGCAGCGGGGGGTTGGTTGTTACTGAAGCTTTCTTT. This translates into CASSGGLVVTEAFF.